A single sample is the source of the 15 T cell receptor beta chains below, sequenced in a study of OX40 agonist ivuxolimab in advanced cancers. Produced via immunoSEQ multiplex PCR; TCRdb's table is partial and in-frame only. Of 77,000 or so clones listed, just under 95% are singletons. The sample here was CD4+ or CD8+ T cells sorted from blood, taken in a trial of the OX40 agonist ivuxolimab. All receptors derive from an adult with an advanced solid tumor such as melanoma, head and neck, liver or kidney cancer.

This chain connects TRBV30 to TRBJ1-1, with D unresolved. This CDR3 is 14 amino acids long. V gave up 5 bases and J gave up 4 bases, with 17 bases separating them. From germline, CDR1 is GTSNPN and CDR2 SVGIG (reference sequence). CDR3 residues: CAWGAIGPGTEAFF. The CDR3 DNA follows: TGTGCCTGGGGCGCTATTGGGCCAGGCACTGAAGCTTTCTTT.

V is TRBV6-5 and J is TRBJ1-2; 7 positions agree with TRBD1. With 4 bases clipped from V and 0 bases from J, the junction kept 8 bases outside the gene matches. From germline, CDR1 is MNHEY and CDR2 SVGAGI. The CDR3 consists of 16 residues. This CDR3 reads CASSSRDRPPNYGYTF. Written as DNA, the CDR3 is TGTGCCAGCAGTTCGAGGGACAGACCTCCTAACTATGGCTACACCTTC.

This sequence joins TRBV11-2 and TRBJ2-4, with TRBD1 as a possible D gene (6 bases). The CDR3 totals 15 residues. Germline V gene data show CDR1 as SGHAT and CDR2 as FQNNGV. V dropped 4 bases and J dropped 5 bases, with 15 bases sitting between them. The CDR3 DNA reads TGTGCCAGCAGCTCTTACAGGGAAGGGGAAAACATTCAGTACTTC. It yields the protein CASSSYREGENIQYF. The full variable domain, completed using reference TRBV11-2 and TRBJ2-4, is EAGVAQSPRYKIIEKRQSVAFWCNPISGHATLYWYQQILGQGPKLLIQFQNNGVVDDSQLPKDRFSAERLKGVDSTLKIQPAKLEDSAVYLCASSSYREGENIQYFGAGTRLSVL.

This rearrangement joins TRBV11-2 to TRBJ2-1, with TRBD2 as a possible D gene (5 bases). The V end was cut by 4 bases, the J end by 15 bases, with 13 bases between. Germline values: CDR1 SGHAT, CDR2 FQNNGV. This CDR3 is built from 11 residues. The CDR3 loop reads CASSSGLAGFF. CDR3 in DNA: TGTGCCAGCAGCTCGGGATTGGCGGGGTTCTTC.

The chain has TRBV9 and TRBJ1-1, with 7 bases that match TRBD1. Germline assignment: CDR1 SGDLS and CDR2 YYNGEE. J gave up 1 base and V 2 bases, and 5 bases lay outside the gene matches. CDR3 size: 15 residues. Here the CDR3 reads CASSVTGTENTEAFF. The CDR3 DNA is TGTGCCAGCAGCGTTACCGGGACAGAGAACACTGAAGCTTTCTTT. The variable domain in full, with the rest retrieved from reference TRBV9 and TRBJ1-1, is DSGVTQTPKHLITATGQRVTLRCSPRSGDLSVYWYQQSLDQGLQFLIQYYNGEERAKGNILERFSAQQFPDLHSELNLSSLELGDSALYFCASSVTGTENTEAFFGQGTRLTVV.

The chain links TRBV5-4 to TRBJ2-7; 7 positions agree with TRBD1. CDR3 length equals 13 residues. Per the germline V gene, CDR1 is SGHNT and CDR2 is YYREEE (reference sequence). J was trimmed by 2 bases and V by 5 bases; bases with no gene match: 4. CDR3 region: CASRAGTAYEQYF. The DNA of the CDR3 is TGTGCCAGCAGGGCCGGGACAGCCTACGAGCAGTACTTC.

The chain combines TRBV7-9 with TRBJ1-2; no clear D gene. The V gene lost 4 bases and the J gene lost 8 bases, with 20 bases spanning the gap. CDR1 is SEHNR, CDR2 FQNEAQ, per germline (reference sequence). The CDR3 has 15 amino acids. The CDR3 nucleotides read TGTGCCAGCAGCTCATTACCCCCTCGGGATTTGGGCTACACCTTC. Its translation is CASSSLPPRDLGYTF. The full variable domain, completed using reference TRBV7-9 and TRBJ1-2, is DTGVSQNPRHKITKRGQNVTFRCDPISEHNRLYWYRQTLGQGPEFLTYFQNEAQLEKSRLLSDRFSAERPKGSFSTLEIQRTEQGDSAMYLCASSSLPPRDLGYTFGSGTRLTVV.

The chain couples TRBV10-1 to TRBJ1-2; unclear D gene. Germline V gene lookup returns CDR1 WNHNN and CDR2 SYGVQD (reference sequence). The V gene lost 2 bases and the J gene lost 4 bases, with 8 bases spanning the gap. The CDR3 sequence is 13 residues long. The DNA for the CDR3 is TGCGCCAGCAGTGAGACCCCTCTCTATGGCTACACCTTC. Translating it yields CASSETPLYGYTF.

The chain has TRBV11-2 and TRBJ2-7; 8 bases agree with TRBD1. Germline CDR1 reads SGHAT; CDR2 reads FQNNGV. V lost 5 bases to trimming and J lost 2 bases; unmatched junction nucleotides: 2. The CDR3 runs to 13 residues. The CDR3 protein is CASSPGQAYEQYF. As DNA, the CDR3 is TGTGCCAGCAGCCCGGGACAGGCCTACGAGCAGTACTTC. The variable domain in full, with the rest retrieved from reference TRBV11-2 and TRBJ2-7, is EAGVAQSPRYKIIEKRQSVAFWCNPISGHATLYWYQQILGQGPKLLIQFQNNGVVDDSQLPKDRFSAERLKGVDSTLKIQPAKLEDSAVYLCASSPGQAYEQYFGPGTRLTVT.

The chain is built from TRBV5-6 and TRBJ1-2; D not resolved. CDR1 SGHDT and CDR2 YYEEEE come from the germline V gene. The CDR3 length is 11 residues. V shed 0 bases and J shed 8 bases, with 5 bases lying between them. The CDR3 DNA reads TGTGCCAGCAGCTTGGGTAGCGGCTACACCTTC. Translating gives CASSLGSGYTF.

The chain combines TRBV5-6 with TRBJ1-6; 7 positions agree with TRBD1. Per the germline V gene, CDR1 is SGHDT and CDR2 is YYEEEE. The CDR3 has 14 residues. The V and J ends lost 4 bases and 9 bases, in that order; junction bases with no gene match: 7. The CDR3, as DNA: TGTGCCAGCAGCCCGACAGGGCGCGGTTCACCCCTCCACTTT. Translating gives CASSPTGRGSPLHF.

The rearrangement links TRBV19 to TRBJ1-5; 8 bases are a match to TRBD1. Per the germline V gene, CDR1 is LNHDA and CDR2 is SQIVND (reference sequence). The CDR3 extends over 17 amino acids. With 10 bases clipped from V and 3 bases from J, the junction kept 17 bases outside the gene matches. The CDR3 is CATRLYIGQGLNQPQHF. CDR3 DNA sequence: TGTGCCACCCGTTTATATATTGGACAGGGTCTCAATCAGCCCCAGCATTTT.

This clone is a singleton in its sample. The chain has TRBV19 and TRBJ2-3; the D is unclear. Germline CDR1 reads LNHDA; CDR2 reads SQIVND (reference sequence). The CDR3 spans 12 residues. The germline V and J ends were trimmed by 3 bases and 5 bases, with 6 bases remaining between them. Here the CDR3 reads CASSIGLDTQYF. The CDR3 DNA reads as TGTGCCAGTAGTATTGGGCTAGATACGCAGTATTTT.

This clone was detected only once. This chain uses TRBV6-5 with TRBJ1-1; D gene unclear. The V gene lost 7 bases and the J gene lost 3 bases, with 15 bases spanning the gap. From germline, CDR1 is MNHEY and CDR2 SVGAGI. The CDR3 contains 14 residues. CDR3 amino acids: CASNSVGWDTEAFF. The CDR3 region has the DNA TGTGCCAGCAACTCAGTAGGCTGGGACACTGAAGCTTTCTTT.

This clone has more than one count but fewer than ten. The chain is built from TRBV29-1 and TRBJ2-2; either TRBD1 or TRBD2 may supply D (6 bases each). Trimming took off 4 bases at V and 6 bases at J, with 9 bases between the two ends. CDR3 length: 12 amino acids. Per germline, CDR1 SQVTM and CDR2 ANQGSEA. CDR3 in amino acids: CSVVEGAGELFF. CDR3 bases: TGCAGCGTTGTGGAGGGGGCCGGGGAGCTGTTTTTT.